This T cell receptor beta chain comes out of a study of identical twins. Study outcomes and limitations: Conclusions rested on cross-sectional statistics rather than following the same donors.

TCRdb redid the calling of the 5' RACE reads with MiXCR, one entry per CDR3 protein. Here the sample spans roughly 710,000 distinct CDR3 sequences, approximately 6% being singletons. This clonotype was counted ten times or more. Its target is not known. Germline assignment: CDR1 MDHEN and CDR2 SYDVKM. CDR3 length equals 17 residues. J lost 7 bases, V lost 3 bases, and 15 bases had no gene match. Sequencing was done on a sample of naive T cells sorted from blood. The source is a man aged 18 to 29 in good health. The chain carries TRBV28 and TRBJ2-1; 7 positions match TRBD1. The CDR3 sequence is CASSFPRDRAFGNEQFF. The DNA of the CDR3 is TGTGCCAGCAGTTTCCCCCGAGACAGGGCGTTTGGGAATGAGCAGTTCTTC.